This TCR beta chain originates from a study of shared clonotypes between healthy human individuals. Overall study context: Donor ages ranged 18 to 49 years: two women, a few men. Findings of the study overall: Blood was the sole source, and tissue repertoires probably differ. Of the naive CD4 clonotypes, about 5% were shared across several donors.

The authors ran the assay at deep level. The table came from immunoSEQ multiplex PCR; TCRdb's copy has only in-frame clones and leaves some out. The sample lists under 2.5 million clones; about 90% were seen once. CDR3 length equals 13 residues. V shed 7 bases and J 6 bases; nucleotides not matched to a gene: 12. Germline V gene data show CDR1 as SQVTM and CDR2 as ANQGSEA. Points on this clone: Its target is unknown.

The rearrangement joins TRBV29-1 to TRBJ2-7; 7 nucleotides agree with TRBD1. This receptor was obtained from a man younger than 35 in good health. Some clones in this sample may be carry-over from other donors' samples. The sample comprised naive CD4+ T cells from PBMCs. Subset specified: CD45RA+ positively selected. The CDR3 DNA reads as TGCAGCGCTGTTAGACAGGGAAATAGCGAGCAGTACTTC. Translating gives CSAVRQGNSEQYF.